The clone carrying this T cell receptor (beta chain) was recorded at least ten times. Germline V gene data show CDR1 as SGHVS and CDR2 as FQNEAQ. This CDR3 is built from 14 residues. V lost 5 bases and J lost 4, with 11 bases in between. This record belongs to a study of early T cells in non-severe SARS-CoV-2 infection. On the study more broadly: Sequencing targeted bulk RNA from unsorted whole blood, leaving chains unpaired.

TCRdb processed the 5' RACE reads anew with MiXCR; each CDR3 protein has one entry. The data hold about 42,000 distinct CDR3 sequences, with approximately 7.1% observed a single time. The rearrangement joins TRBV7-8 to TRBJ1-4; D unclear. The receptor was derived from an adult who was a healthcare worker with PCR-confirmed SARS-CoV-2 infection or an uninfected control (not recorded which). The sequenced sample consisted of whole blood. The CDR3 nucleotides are TGTGCCAGCAGCCCAACAGCGGTTAATGAAAAACTGTTTTTT. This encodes CASSPTAVNEKLFF.